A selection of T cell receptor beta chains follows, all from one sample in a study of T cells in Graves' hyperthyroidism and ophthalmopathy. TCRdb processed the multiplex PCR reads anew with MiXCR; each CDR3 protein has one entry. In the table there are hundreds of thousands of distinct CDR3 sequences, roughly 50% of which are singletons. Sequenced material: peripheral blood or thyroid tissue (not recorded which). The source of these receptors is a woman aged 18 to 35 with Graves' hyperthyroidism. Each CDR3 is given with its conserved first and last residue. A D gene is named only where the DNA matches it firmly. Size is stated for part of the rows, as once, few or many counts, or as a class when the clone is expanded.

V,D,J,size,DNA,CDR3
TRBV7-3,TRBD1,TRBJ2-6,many,TGTGCCAGCAGCTCGACCGGACAGGCCGTCTCTGGGGCCAACGTCCTGACTTTC,CASSSTGQAVSGANVLTF
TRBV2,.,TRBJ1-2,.,TGTGCCAGCACCCCGGGACTGAACTATGGCTACACCTTC,CASTPGLNYGYTF
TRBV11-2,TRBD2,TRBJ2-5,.,TGTGCCAGCAGCCGAGCTAGCGGGAGAGGGGAGACCCAGTACTTC,CASSRASGRGETQYF
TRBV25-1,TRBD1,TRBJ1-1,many,TGTGCCAGCAGTGACTCGGGAGGGGGCAAGGACACTGAAGCTTTCTTT,CASSDSGGGKDTEAFF
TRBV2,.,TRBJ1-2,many,TGTGCCAGCAGGAAGATCCAGGTCAACTATGGCTACACCTTC,CASRKIQVNYGYTF
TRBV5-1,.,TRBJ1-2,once,TGCGCCAGCAGTTTGATCCCCTCTAACTATGGCTACACCTTC,CASSLIPSNYGYTF
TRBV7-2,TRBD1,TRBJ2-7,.,TGTGCCAGCAGCCTCGGGACAGGGGCCGGCTACGAGCAGTACTTC,CASSLGTGAGYEQYF
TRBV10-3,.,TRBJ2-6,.,TGTGCCATCAGTGAGACGCTGTCTGGGGCCAACGTCCTGACTTTC,CAISETLSGANVLTF
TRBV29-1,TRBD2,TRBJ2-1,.,TGCAGCGTTGACAGACTAGCGCCCTACAATGAGCAGTTCTTC,CSVDRLAPYNEQFF
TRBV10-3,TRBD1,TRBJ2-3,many,TGTGCCATCAGTGAGTCGGACAGGGCCACAGATACGCAGTATTTT,CAISESDRATDTQYF
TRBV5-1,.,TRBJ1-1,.,TGCACCAGCCGCTATGGGGGGAGGGGATCGAACACTGAAGCTTTCTTT,CTSRYGGRGSNTEAFF
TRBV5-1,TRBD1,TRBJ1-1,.,TGCGCCAGCAGCTTGCTGGGACAGTCGAACACTGAAGCTTTCTTT,CASSLLGQSNTEAFF
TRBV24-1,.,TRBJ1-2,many,TGTGCCACCAGTGATCCCGCAACCGGGATACATGGCTACACCTTC,CATSDPATGIHGYTF
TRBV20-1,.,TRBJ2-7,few,TGCAGTGCCCATCGCGCGGAGGGGTACGAGCAGTACTTC,CSAHRAEGYEQYF
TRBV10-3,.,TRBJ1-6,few,TGTGCCATCAGTTCCCAACCCCGGTCCTATTCACCCCTCCACTTT,CAISSQPRSYSPLHF
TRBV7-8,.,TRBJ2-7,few,TGTGCCAGCAGCTTAGCGCGCCTACCTACCTACGAGCAGTACTTC,CASSLARLPTYEQYF
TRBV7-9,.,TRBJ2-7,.,TGTGCCAGCAGCTTAGTTGGGACCACCTTCTCCTACGAGCAGTACTTC,CASSLVGTTFSYEQYF
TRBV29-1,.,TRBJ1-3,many,TGCAGCGTTGTGTGGGCAGGGCAAGGAAACACCATATATTTT,CSVVWAGQGNTIYF
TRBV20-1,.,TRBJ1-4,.,TGCAGTGCTCGTACCCGCGGGGAAAAACTGTTTTTT,CSARTRGEKLFF
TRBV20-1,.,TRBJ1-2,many,TGCAGTGCGCTGGGAATTCCCTATGGCTACACCTTC,CSALGIPYGYTF
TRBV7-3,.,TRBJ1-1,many,TGTGCCAGCAGTCTTGACACCAGCACTGAAGCTTTCTTT,CASSLDTSTEAFF
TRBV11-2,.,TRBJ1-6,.,TGTGCCGGCAGCTTAAGTGGAAAAACCTATAGTTCACCCCTCCACTTT,CAGSLSGKTYSSPLHF
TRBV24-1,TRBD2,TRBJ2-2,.,TGTGCCACCAGTGAGGGGGGGTCCGGGGAGCTGTTTTTT,CATSEGGSGELFF
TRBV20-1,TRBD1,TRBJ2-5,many,TGCAGTGCTACGGGACAGGGCCTAGAGACCCAGTACTTC,CSATGQGLETQYF
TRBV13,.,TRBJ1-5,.,TGTGCCAGCATTCGACTTGGCCACAATCAGCCCCAGCATTTT,CASIRLGHNQPQHF
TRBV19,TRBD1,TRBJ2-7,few,TGTGCCAGCGGACAGGGGGCTTCCTACGAGCAGTACTTC,CASGQGASYEQYF